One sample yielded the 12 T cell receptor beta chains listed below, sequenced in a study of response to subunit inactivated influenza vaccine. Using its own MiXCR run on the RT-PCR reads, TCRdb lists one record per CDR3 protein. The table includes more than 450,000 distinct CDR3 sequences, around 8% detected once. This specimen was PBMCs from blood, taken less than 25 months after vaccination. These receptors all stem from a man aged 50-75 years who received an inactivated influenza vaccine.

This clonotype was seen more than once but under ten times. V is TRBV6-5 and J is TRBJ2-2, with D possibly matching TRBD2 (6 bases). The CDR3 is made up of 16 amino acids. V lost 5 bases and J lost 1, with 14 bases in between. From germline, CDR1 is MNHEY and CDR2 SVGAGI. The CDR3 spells CASSTEVGGNTGELFF. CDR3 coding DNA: TGTGCCAGCAGTACCGAGGTCGGGGGGAACACCGGGGAGCTGTTTTTT.

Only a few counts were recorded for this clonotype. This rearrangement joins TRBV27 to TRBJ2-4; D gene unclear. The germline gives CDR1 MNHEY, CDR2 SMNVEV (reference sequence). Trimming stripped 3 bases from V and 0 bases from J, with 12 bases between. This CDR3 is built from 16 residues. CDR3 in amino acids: CASSFTPTEAKNIQYF. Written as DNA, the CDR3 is TGTGCCAGCAGTTTCACCCCCACGGAAGCCAAAAACATTCAGTACTTC.

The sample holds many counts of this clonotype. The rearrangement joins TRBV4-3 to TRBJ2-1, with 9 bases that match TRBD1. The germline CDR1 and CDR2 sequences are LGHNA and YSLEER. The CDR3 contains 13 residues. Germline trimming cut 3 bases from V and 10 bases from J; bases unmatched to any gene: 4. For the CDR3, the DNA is TGCGCCAGCAGCCAGGGACAGGGAAGAGAGCAGTTCTTC. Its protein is CASSQGQGREQFF.

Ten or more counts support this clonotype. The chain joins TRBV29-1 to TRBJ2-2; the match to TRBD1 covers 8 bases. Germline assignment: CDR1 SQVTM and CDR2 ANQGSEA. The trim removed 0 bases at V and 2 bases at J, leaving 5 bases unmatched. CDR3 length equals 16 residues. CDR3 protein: CSVEDRDRGNTGELFF. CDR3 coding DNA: TGCAGCGTTGAAGATCGAGACAGGGGAAACACCGGGGAGCTGTTTTTT.

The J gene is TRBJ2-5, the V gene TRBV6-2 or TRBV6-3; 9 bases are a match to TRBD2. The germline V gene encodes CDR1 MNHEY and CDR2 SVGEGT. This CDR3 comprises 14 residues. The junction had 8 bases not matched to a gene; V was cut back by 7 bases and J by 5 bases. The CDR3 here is CASIGSGRLETQYF. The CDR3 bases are TGTGCCAGCATTGGTAGCGGGAGACTGGAGACCCAGTACTTC.

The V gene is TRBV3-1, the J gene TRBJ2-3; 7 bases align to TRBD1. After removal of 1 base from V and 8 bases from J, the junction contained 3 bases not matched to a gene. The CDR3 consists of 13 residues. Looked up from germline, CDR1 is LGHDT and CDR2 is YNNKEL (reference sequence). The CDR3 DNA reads TGTGCCAGCAGCCAAGTCGGACAGGCTACGCAGTATTTT. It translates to CASSQVGQATQYF.

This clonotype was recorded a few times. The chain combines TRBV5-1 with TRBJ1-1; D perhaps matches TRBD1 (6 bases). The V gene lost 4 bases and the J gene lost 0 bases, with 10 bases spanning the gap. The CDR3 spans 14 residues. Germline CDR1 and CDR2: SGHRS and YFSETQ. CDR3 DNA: TGCGCCAGCAGCACGGGACACTTGAACACTGAAGCTTTCTTT. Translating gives CASSTGHLNTEAFF.

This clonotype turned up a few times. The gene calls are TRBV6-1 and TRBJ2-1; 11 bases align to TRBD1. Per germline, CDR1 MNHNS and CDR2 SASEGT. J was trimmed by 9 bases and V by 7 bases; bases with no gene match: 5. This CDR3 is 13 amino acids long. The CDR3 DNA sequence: TGTGCCAGCAACGGACAGGGGGCCTCTGAGCAGTTCTTC. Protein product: CASNGQGASEQFF.

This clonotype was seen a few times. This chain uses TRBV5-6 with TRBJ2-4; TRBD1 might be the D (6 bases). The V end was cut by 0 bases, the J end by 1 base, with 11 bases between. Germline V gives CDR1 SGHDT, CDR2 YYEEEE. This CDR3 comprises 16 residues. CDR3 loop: CASSLVGTPAKNIQYF. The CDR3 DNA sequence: TGTGCCAGCAGCTTGGTTGGGACACCGGCCAAAAACATTCAGTACTTC.

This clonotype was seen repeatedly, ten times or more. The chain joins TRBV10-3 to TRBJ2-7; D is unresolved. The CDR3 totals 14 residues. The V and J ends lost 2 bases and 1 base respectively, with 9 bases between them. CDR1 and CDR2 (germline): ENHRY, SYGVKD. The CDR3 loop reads CAISEPFSSYEQYF. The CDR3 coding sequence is TGTGCCATCAGTGAGCCCTTTAGTTCCTACGAGCAGTACTTC.

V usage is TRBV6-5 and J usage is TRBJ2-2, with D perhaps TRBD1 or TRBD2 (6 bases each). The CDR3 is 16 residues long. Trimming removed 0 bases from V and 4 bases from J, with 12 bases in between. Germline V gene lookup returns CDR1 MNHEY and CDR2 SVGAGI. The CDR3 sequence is CASSYSIGGRTGELFF. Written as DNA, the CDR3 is TGTGCCAGCAGTTACTCAATTGGGGGGCGCACCGGGGAGCTGTTTTTT.

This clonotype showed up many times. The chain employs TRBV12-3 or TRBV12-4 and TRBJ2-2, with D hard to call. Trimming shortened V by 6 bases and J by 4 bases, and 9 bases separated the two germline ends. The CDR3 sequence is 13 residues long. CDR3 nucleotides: TGTGCCAGCAGCTTATCTACCACCGGGGAGCTGTTTTTT. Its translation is CASSLSTTGELFF.